A selection of T cell receptor beta chains follows, all from one sample in a study of a mutant IDH1 vaccine in newly diagnosed glioma. Assay: immunoSEQ multiplex PCR; the TCRdb copy retains only in-frame clones and omits some. Of around 34,000 clones listed, more than 80% are singletons. These receptors lack a known antigen. Sequenced material: PBMCs, taken from a glioma patient whose treatment included an IDH1 peptide vaccine. The receptors shown here come from a man in his forties or fifties with glioma. The CDR3 runs from the conserved cysteine through the conserved F or W. Fields, in order: J gene, clone size, D gene, V gene, CDR3 protein, CDR3 DNA. The D gene is left open where the match is weak. Only some rows state a clone size, as once, few, many or a class for expanded clones.

j_gene: TRBJ2-3
abundance: once
d_gene: -
v_gene: TRBV6-5
CDR3aa: CASSSRRGTDTQYF
CDR3nt: TGTGCCAGCAGTTCCCGGAGGGGGACAGATACGCAGTATTTT

j_gene: TRBJ1-5
abundance: -
d_gene: TRBD1
v_gene: TRBV5-5
CDR3aa: CASSLVGTGGVGSNQPQHF
CDR3nt: TGTGCCAGCAGCCTCGTCGGGACAGGGGGCGTTGGTAGCAATCAGCCCCAGCATTTT

j_gene: TRBJ1-5
abundance: -
d_gene: -
v_gene: TRBV18
CDR3aa: CASSPLRDFGNQPQHF
CDR3nt: TGTGCCAGCTCACCACTACGGGACTTTGGCAATCAGCCCCAGCATTTT

j_gene: TRBJ2-1
abundance: -
d_gene: -
v_gene: TRBV6-4
CDR3aa: CASSDSIDPYNEQFF
CDR3nt: TGTGCCAGCAGTGACTCAATCGACCCCTACAATGAGCAGTTCTTC

j_gene: TRBJ1-3
abundance: -
d_gene: -
v_gene: TRBV30
CDR3aa: CAWMGDSGNTIYF
CDR3nt: TGTGCCTGGATGGGGGACTCTGGAAACACCATATATTTT

j_gene: TRBJ1-1
abundance: -
d_gene: -
v_gene: TRBV6-5
CDR3aa: CASSYRGRNTEAFF
CDR3nt: TGTGCCAGCAGTTACAGGGGTAGGAACACTGAAGCTTTCTTT

j_gene: TRBJ2-7
abundance: -
d_gene: TRBD2
v_gene: TRBV4-3
CDR3aa: CASSLAGGSGEQYF
CDR3nt: TGCGCCAGCAGCCTAGCGGGAGGGTCGGGTGAGCAGTACTTC

j_gene: TRBJ1-1
abundance: -
d_gene: -
v_gene: TRBV25-1
CDR3aa: CASSEGRTNTEAFF
CDR3nt: TGTGCCAGCAGTGAGGGACGGACGAACACTGAAGCTTTCTTT

j_gene: TRBJ1-4
abundance: -
d_gene: -
v_gene: TRBV11-2
CDR3aa: CASSLGPGGPNEKLFF
CDR3nt: TGTGCCAGCAGCTTAGGGCCCGGGGGCCCTAATGAAAAACTGTTTTTT

j_gene: TRBJ1-2
abundance: -
d_gene: -
v_gene: TRBV28
CDR3aa: CASSLGDGVVYGYTF
CDR3nt: TGTGCCAGCAGTTTGGGGGACGGGGTTGTGTATGGCTACACCTTC

j_gene: TRBJ2-3
abundance: -
d_gene: -
v_gene: TRBV11-3
CDR3aa: CASSLDFYTDTQYF
CDR3nt: TGTGCCAGCAGCTTAGATTTTTACACAGATACGCAGTATTTT

j_gene: TRBJ1-5
abundance: once
d_gene: -
v_gene: TRBV19
CDR3aa: CASSIGPGGNQPQHF
CDR3nt: TGTGCCAGTAGTATAGGCCCAGGGGGCAATCAGCCCCAGCATTTT

j_gene: TRBJ2-7
abundance: few
d_gene: -
v_gene: TRBV28
CDR3aa: CASSFGDPYEQYF
CDR3nt: TGTGCCAGCAGTTTTGGGGACCCCTACGAGCAGTACTTC

j_gene: TRBJ2-3
abundance: few
d_gene: -
v_gene: TRBV2
CDR3aa: CASSEEVLSVSTDTQYF
CDR3nt: TGTGCCAGCAGTGAAGAGGTTTTGTCGGTCAGCACAGATACGCAGTATTTT

j_gene: TRBJ2-7
abundance: -
d_gene: -
v_gene: TRBV5-4
CDR3aa: CASSPGGLTEQYF
CDR3nt: TGTGCCAGCAGCCCGGGCGGTCTCACCGAGCAGTACTTC

j_gene: TRBJ2-2
abundance: -
d_gene: TRBD1
v_gene: TRBV18
CDR3aa: CASSRNFGTEMLFF
CDR3nt: TGTGCCAGCTCACGGAATTTCGGGACAGAGATGCTGTTTTTT

j_gene: TRBJ1-6
abundance: -
d_gene: -
v_gene: TRBV10-3
CDR3aa: CAISEPDSNSPLHF
CDR3nt: TGTGCCATCAGTGAGCCGGACAGTAATTCACCCCTCCACTTT

j_gene: TRBJ1-4
abundance: -
d_gene: -
v_gene: TRBV9
CDR3aa: CASSAWGASNEKLFF
CDR3nt: TGTGCCAGCAGCGCCTGGGGTGCTTCTAATGAAAAACTGTTTTTT

j_gene: TRBJ1-5
abundance: once
d_gene: -
v_gene: TRBV9
CDR3aa: CASSQHTNQPQHF
CDR3nt: TGTGCCAGCAGCCAACACACCAATCAGCCCCAGCATTTT

j_gene: TRBJ2-7
abundance: once
d_gene: -
v_gene: TRBV5-6
CDR3aa: CASTQTVSYEQYF
CDR3nt: TGTGCCAGCACCCAGACTGTCTCCTACGAGCAGTACTTC

j_gene: TRBJ2-7
abundance: once
d_gene: TRBD2
v_gene: TRBV5-4
CDR3aa: CASTPSGTYYEQYF
CDR3nt: TGTGCCAGCACCCCGAGCGGGACCTACTACGAGCAGTACTTC

j_gene: TRBJ2-1
abundance: once
d_gene: -
v_gene: TRBV19
CDR3aa: CATAGAGEVNEQFF
CDR3nt: TGTGCCACCGCGGGGGCAGGGGAGGTCAATGAGCAGTTCTTC

j_gene: TRBJ2-3
abundance: -
d_gene: -
v_gene: TRBV6-4
CDR3aa: CASSESSTDTQYF
CDR3nt: TGTGCCAGCAGTGAGAGCAGCACAGATACGCAGTATTTT

j_gene: TRBJ2-7
abundance: few
d_gene: TRBD1
v_gene: TRBV5-1
CDR3aa: CASSSGQVGMYEQYF
CDR3nt: TGCGCCAGCAGTTCAGGACAGGTAGGGATGTACGAGCAGTACTTC

j_gene: TRBJ1-1
abundance: few
d_gene: TRBD1
v_gene: TRBV18
CDR3aa: CASSPRQGIDTEAFF
CDR3nt: TGTGCCAGCTCACCTCGACAGGGCATCGACACTGAAGCTTTCTTT

j_gene: TRBJ2-2
abundance: -
d_gene: -
v_gene: TRBV5-8
CDR3aa: CASSSGVRVGGELFF
CDR3nt: TGTGCCAGCAGCTCAGGGGTTCGAGTCGGCGGGGAGCTGTTTTTT

j_gene: TRBJ1-5
abundance: -
d_gene: -
v_gene: TRBV10-3
CDR3aa: CAISYESNQPQHF
CDR3nt: TGTGCCATCAGTTACGAGAGCAATCAGCCCCAGCATTTT

j_gene: TRBJ2-1
abundance: -
d_gene: TRBD2
v_gene: TRBV6-6
CDR3aa: CASTGTSGSRNEQFF
CDR3nt: TGTGCCAGCACTGGGACTAGCGGGAGCCGGAATGAGCAGTTCTTC

j_gene: TRBJ2-7
abundance: -
d_gene: TRBD1
v_gene: TRBV2
CDR3aa: CATNRDRAYEQYF
CDR3nt: TGTGCCACCAACCGGGACAGAGCCTACGAGCAGTACTTC

j_gene: TRBJ2-2
abundance: -
d_gene: -
v_gene: TRBV6-1
CDR3aa: CASSARRTASGELFF
CDR3nt: TGTGCCAGCAGTGCCCGCAGGACAGCCTCCGGGGAGCTGTTTTTT

j_gene: TRBJ2-6
abundance: -
d_gene: TRBD2
v_gene: TRBV9
CDR3aa: CASSASGGPGANVLTF
CDR3nt: TGTGCCAGCAGCGCCTCGGGGGGTCCTGGGGCCAACGTCCTGACTTTC

j_gene: TRBJ1-4
abundance: -
d_gene: -
v_gene: TRBV18
CDR3aa: CASSRGGTDEKLFF
CDR3nt: TGTGCCAGCTCAAGAGGAGGTACGGATGAAAAACTGTTTTTT

j_gene: TRBJ2-7
abundance: -
d_gene: TRBD1
v_gene: TRBV5-1
CDR3aa: CASSSGQVGMYEQYF
CDR3nt: TGCGCCAGCAGTTCAGGACAGGTAGGGATGTACGAGCAGTACTTC